Sequencing of this T cell receptor (beta chain) was carried out in a study of T cell responses to AZD1222 COVID-19 vaccine. In regard to this clone: As yet, its antigen is unknown.

General study points: Clonal diversity was possibly underestimated; the donors were predominantly white British and more often female. Two AZD1222 doses significantly raised spike-specific TCR breadth and depth over controls.

The study pooled second doses at about 4 or about 12 weeks. The CDR3 totals 15 residues. CDR1 GTSNPN and CDR2 SVGIG come from the germline V gene (reference sequence). Trimming took off 4 bases at V and 8 bases at J, with 18 bases between the two ends. Data came from immunoSEQ multiplex PCR; TCRdb stores just in-frame clones and leaves some out. Here the sample spans 70,000 to 90,000 clones, roughly 91% being singletons. The receptor comes from an adult who received the AZD1222 COVID-19 vaccine. Sequenced material: peripheral blood, taken 28 days after the second AZD1222 dose. This chain links TRBV30 with TRBJ1-6; D might be TRBD1 (6 bases). CDR3 bases: TGTGCCTGGAATGCGTTGGGGGGGCGGTATTCACCCCTCCACTTT. Its translation is CAWNALGGRYSPLHF. The full variable domain, with the rest looked up from reference TRBV30 and TRBJ1-6, is SQTIHQWPATLVQPVGSPLSLECTVEGTSNPNLYWYRQAAGRGLQLLFYSVGIGQISSEVPQNLSASRPQDRQFILSSKKLLLSDSGFYLCAWNALGGRYSPLHFGNGTRLTVT.